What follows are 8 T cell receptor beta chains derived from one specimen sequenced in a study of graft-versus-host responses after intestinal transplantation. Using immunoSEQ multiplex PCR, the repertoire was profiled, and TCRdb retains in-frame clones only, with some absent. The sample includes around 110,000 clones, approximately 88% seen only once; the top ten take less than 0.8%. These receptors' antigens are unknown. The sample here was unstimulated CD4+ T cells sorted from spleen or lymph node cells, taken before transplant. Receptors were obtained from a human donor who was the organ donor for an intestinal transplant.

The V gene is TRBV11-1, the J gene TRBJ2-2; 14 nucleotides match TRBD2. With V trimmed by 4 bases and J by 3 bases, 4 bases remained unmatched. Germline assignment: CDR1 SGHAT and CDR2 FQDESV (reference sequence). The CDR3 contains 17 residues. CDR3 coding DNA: TGTGCCAGCAGCTCCCCGGGACTAGCGGGGGACACCGGGGAGCTGTTTTTT. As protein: CASSSPGLAGDTGELFF.

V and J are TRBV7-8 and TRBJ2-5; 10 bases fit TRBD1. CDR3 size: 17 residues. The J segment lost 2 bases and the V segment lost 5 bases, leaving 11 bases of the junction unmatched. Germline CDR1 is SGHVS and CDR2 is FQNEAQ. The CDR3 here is CASSAFLGTGVQETQYF. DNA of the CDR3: TGTGCCAGCAGCGCATTCCTAGGGACAGGGGTGCAAGAGACCCAGTACTTC. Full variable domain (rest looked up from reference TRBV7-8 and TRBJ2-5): GAGVSQSPRYKVAKRGQDVALRCDPISGHVSLFWYQQALGQGPEFLTYFQNEAQLDKSGLPSDRFFAERPEGSVSTLKIQRTQQEDSAVYLCASSAFLGTGVQETQYFGPGTRLLVL.

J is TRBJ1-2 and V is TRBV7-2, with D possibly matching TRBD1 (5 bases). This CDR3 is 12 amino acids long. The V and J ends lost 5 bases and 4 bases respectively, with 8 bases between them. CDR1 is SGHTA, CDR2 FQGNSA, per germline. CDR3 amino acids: CASSRDGYGYTF. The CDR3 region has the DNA TGTGCCAGCAGCAGGGACGGCTATGGCTACACCTTC.

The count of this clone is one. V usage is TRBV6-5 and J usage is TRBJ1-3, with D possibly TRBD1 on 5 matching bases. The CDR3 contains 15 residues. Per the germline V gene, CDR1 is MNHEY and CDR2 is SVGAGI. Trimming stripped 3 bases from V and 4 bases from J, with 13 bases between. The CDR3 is CASSYRRDLGNTIYF. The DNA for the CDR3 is TGTGCCAGCAGTTATAGGCGGGACTTGGGAAACACCATATATTTT.

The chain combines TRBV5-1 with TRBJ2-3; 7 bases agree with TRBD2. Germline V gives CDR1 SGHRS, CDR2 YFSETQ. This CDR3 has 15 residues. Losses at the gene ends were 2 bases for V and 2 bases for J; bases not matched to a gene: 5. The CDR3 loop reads CASSFSRGYTDTQYF. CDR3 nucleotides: TGCGCCAGCAGCTTCTCGCGGGGGTACACAGATACGCAGTATTTT.

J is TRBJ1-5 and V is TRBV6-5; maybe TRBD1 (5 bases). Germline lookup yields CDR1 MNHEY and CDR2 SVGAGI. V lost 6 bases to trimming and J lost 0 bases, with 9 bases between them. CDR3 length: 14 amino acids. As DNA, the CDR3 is TGTGCCAGCAGAGGACAATATAGCAATCAGCCCCAGCATTTT. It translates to CASRGQYSNQPQHF.

CDR3 amino acids: CASSWGQGGFGEQYF. CDR3 DNA sequence: TGTGCCAGCAGCTGGGGACAGGGGGGCTTCGGCGAGCAGTACTTC. The rearrangement joins TRBV5-4 to TRBJ2-7; 11 bases are shared with TRBD1. The CDR3 contains 15 residues. In germline, CDR1 is SGHNT, CDR2 YYREEE (reference sequence). J gave up 6 bases and V 3 bases, and 8 bases lay outside the gene matches.

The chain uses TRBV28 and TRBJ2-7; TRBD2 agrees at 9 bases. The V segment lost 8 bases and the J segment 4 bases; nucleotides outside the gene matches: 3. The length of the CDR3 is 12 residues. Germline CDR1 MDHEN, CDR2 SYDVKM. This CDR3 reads CASASGAYEQYF. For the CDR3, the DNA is TGTGCCAGCGCTAGCGGGGCTTACGAGCAGTACTTC. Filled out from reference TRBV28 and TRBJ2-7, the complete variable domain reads DVKVTQSSRYLVKRTGEKVFLECVQDMDHENMFWYRQDPGLGLRLIYFSYDVKMKEKGDIPEGYSVSREKKERFSLILESASTNQTSMYLCASASGAYEQYFGPGTRLTVT.